What follows are 15 T cell receptor beta chains derived from one specimen sequenced in a study of blood T cell repertoires in COVID-19. Measured with immunoSEQ multiplex PCR; TCRdb has only the in-frame clones, and not every one. The repertoire has tens of thousands of clones, 80% to 90% of them found once; the top ten carry around 4.8%. The source material was peripheral blood. The receptors originated from an elderly man with COVID-19, enrolled during active disease.

The chain carries TRBV2 and TRBJ1-2; D remains unclear. The germline V gene encodes CDR1 SNHLY and CDR2 FYNNEI. The CDR3 runs 15 residues. Deletions cut 6 bases from V and 0 bases from J, with 14 bases between. The CDR3 DNA reads TGTGCCAGCAGACAGTTGACCGTAGCTAACTATGGCTACACCTTC. This translates into CASRQLTVANYGYTF.

V is TRBV18 and J is TRBJ2-5; tentative D call: TRBD2 (5 bases). The CDR3 loop spans 14 amino acids. Germline CDR1 and CDR2: KGHSH and LQKENI. Trimming took off 3 bases at V and 2 bases at J, with 10 bases between the two ends. CDR3 bases: TGTGCCAGCTCACCCCTCGGACTGCAAGAGACCCAGTACTTC. Translation gives CASSPLGLQETQYF.

The V gene is TRBV5-1, the J gene TRBJ2-3; 8 nucleotides line up with TRBD2. J was trimmed by 2 bases and V by 5 bases; bases with no gene match: 7. The CDR3 has 15 amino acids. The germline gives CDR1 SGHRS, CDR2 YFSETQ. The CDR3 here is CASSLSLAATDTQYF. In DNA form, the CDR3 reads TGCGCCAGCAGTTTGTCACTAGCGGCCACAGATACGCAGTATTTT.

This clone was seen more than once but under ten times. The V and J genes are TRBV5-8 and TRBJ2-7, with TRBD1 matching 7 bases. Germline V lookup: CDR1 SGHTS, CDR2 YDEGEE. V shed 1 base, J shed 2 bases, and the junction held 6 bases outside the gene matches. The CDR3 is 15 residues long. The CDR3 protein is CASSLNRGVTYEQYF. The DNA of the CDR3 is TGTGCCAGCAGCTTGAACAGGGGAGTAACCTACGAGCAGTACTTC.

The chain uses TRBV25-1 and TRBJ2-1, with TRBD2 identical over 9 bases. J was trimmed by 5 bases and V by 1 base; bases with no gene match: 9. The CDR3 consists of 17 residues. CDR1 MGHDK and CDR2 SYGVNS come from the germline V gene. In DNA, the CDR3 is TGTGCCAGCAGTGAATTAAGCGGGGGGCCCACTCACAATGAGCAGTTCTTC. Translation gives CASSELSGGPTHNEQFF. Full variable domain (missing parts from reference TRBV25-1 and TRBJ2-1): EADIYQTPRYLVIGTGKKITLECSQTMGHDKMYWYQQDPGMELHLIHYSYGVNSTEKGDLSSESTVSRIRTEHFPLTLESARPSHTSQYLCASSELSGGPTHNEQFFGPGTRLTVL.

The rearrangement links TRBV5-1 to TRBJ1-5, with a weak D call TRBD1 (6 bases). CDR1 and CDR2 (germline): SGHRS, YFSETQ. Trimming stripped 1 base from V and 4 bases from J, with 12 bases between. CDR3 length: 15 residues. The DNA for the CDR3 is TGCGCCAGCAGCTTGTTAGGGACACCTAATCAGCCCCAGCATTTT. Protein product: CASSLLGTPNQPQHF.

The chain couples TRBV5-1 to TRBJ2-7, with D possibly matching TRBD2 (6 bases). CDR3 length equals 13 residues. The V gene lost 4 bases and the J gene lost 2 bases, with 10 bases spanning the gap. Germline V gene lookup returns CDR1 SGHRS and CDR2 YFSETQ. CDR3 sequence: CASSRDSAYEQYF. The CDR3 DNA sequence: TGCGCCAGCAGCCGGGACTCCGCCTACGAGCAGTACTTC.

CDR3 loop: CASSTELAGDRSGAKNIQYF. Written as DNA, the CDR3 is TGTGCCAGCAGCACGGAACTAGCGGGAGATCGGAGTGGAGCCAAAAACATTCAGTACTTC. The genes are TRBV7-3 and TRBJ2-4, with 11 nucleotides matching TRBD2. Germline V lookup: CDR1 SGHTA, CDR2 FQGTGA. V shed 5 bases, J shed 0 bases, and the junction held 15 bases outside the gene matches. The CDR3 length is 20 residues.

This rearrangement joins TRBV9 to TRBJ2-5; 7 bases fit TRBD1. Germline V gene data show CDR1 as SGDLS and CDR2 as YYNGEE. The CDR3 extends over 15 amino acids. V shed 0 bases, J shed 9 bases, and the junction held 11 bases outside the gene matches. The CDR3 sequence: CASSVGDSLPASQYF. CDR3 DNA: TGTGCCAGCAGCGTAGGGGACAGTCTCCCGGCGTCCCAGTACTTC.

V and J are TRBV5-4 and TRBJ1-2; 10 bases are a match to TRBD1. CDR3 length equals 15 residues. Trimming at V came to 0 bases and at J to 8 bases, leaving 7 bases not matched to a gene. CDR1 is SGHNT and CDR2 is YYREEE in the germline V gene (reference sequence). CDR3 amino acids: CASSLVPTGGRGYTF. The DNA for the CDR3 is TGTGCCAGCAGCTTGGTGCCGACAGGGGGCAGGGGCTACACCTTC. Variable domain in full (rest from reference TRBV5-4 and TRBJ1-2): ETGVTQSPTHLIKTRGQQVTLRCSSQSGHNTVSWYQQALGQGPQFIFQYYREEENGRGNFPPRFSGLQFPNYSSELNVNALELDDSALYLCASSLVPTGGRGYTFGSGTRLTVV.

This clone appeared once. V is TRBV28 and J is TRBJ2-5; 14 bases fit TRBD2. V was clipped by 5 bases and J by 2 bases; unmatched bases: 7. CDR3 length: 17 residues. Germline V gene lookup returns CDR1 MDHEN and CDR2 SYDVKM. CDR3 loop: CASSPWTSGRSQETQYF. Written as DNA, the CDR3 is TGTGCCAGCAGTCCCTGGACTAGCGGGAGGTCTCAAGAGACCCAGTACTTC.

This clone was recorded only once. The chain has TRBV28 and TRBJ1-1, with a possible D match to TRBD1 (6 bases). Trimming removed 3 bases at V and 2 bases at J, with 16 bases between. Germline V gene sequence: CDR1 MDHEN, CDR2 SYDVKM. The CDR3 has 16 amino acids. The CDR3 region is CASSLDLGGINTEAFF. CDR3 nucleotide sequence: TGTGCCAGCAGTTTGGACCTAGGGGGTATTAACACTGAAGCTTTCTTT.

A single count supports this clone. This chain links TRBV7-8 with TRBJ1-2, with TRBD1 matching 9 bases. The CDR3 is 17 residues long. The V gene's germline CDR1 is SGHVS and CDR2 FQNEAQ. V trimming: 5 bases; J trimming: 7 bases; junction bases outside the gene matches: 17. CDR3 sequence: CASSPRTGVGGQVGYTF. The DNA for the CDR3 is TGTGCCAGCAGCCCGCGGACAGGGGTGGGTGGCCAGGTTGGCTACACCTTC.

This chain connects TRBV7-2 to TRBJ1-5; the D gene is possibly TRBD1 (5 bases). The germline V gene has CDR1 SGHTA and CDR2 FQGNSA. This CDR3 has 14 residues. The V and J ends lost 5 bases and 0 bases respectively, with 8 bases between them. The CDR3 protein is CASSIRGSNQPQHF. The CDR3 DNA reads TGTGCCAGCAGCATAAGGGGTAGCAATCAGCCCCAGCATTTT.

The chain employs TRBV20-1 and TRBJ2-7; 8 nucleotides align to TRBD2. After removal of 3 bases from V and 4 bases from J, the junction contained 11 bases not matched to a gene. Germline CDR1 reads DFQATT; CDR2 reads SNEGSKA (reference sequence). The CDR3 covers 15 residues. This CDR3 reads CSASGSLSGTYEQYF. The CDR3 nucleotides read TGCAGTGCTAGTGGGAGCCTTAGCGGGACGTACGAGCAGTACTTC.